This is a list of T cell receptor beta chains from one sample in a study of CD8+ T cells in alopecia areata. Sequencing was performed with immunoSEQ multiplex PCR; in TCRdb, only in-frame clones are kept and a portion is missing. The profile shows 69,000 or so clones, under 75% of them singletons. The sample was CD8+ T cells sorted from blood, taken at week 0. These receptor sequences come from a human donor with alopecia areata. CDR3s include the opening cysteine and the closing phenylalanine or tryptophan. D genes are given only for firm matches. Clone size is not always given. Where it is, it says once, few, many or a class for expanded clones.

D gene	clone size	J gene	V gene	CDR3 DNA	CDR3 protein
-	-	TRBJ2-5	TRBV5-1	TGCGCCAGCAGCTTGGTCCCGTTGTCAGAACAAGAGACCCAGTACTTC	CASSLVPLSEQETQYF
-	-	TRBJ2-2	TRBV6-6	TGTGCCAGTTTCAAGGGGGGCACCGGGGAGCTGTTTTTT	CASFKGGTGELFF
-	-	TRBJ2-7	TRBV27	TGTGCCAGCAGTTTTCTAGGGGGCGAGCAGTACTTC	CASSFLGGEQYF
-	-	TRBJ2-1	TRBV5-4	TGTGCCAGCAGCTTGGTCTTTGACAATGAGCAGTTCTTC	CASSLVFDNEQFF
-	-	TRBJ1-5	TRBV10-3	TGTGCCATCAGTGAGGCAGACGCGAGCAGGGAGCCCCAGCATTTT	CAISEADASREPQHF
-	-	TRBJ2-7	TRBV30	TGTGCCTGGAGAGGAGGACAGACCTCCTACGAGCAGTACTTC	CAWRGGQTSYEQYF
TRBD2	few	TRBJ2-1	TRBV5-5	TGTGCCAGCAGCATCGACACATTAGCGGGAATTTACAATGAGCAGTTCTTC	CASSIDTLAGIYNEQFF
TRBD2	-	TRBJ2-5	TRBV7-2	TGTGCCAGCAGCTTAGCGGAACTAGCGGGGTACCAAGAGACCCAGTACTTC	CASSLAELAGYQETQYF
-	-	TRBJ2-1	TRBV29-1	TGCAGCGTTCTAGATTACAATGAGCAGTTCTTC	CSVLDYNEQFF
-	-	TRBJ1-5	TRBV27	TGTGCCAGCAGTCCCCAGGGGAATCAGCCCCAGCATTTT	CASSPQGNQPQHF
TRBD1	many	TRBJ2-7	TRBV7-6	TGTGCCAGCAGCTCTGGACAGGGGGAGAACTTC	CASSSGQGENF
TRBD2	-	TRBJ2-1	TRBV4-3	TGCGCCAGCAGCCAAGATCAGGGACTAGCCGTTGAGCAGTTCTTC	CASSQDQGLAVEQFF
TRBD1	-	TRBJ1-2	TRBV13	TGTGCCAGCAGCACCGACAGGGGGAAGCGCGGCTACACCTTC	CASSTDRGKRGYTF
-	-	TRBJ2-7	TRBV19	TGTGCCAGATCTCCGGGCTTCGGCTCCTACGAGCAGTACTTC	CARSPGFGSYEQYF
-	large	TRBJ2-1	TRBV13	TGTGCCAGCAGCTTCGGCCGCAATGAGCAGTTCTTC	CASSFGRNEQFF
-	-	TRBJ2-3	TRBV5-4	TGTGCCAGCAGCGGAGCCGGAACCTTAGAAGACACAGATACGCAGTATTTT	CASSGAGTLEDTDTQYF
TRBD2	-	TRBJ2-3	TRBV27	TGTGCCAGCAGTTTGGGTAGCGGGAGGAAGAGCACAGATACGCAGTATTTT	CASSLGSGRKSTDTQYF
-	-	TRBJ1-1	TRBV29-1	TGCAGCGTTGAGGGACACCCAAAGAGAACTGAAGCTTTCTTT	CSVEGHPKRTEAFF
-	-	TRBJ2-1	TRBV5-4	TGTGCCAGCAGCGTATGGACTGGCAATGAGCAGTTCTTC	CASSVWTGNEQFF
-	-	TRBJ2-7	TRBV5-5	TGTGCCAGCAGCACACCGGACCGCCTGGGAGAGCAGTACTTC	CASSTPDRLGEQYF
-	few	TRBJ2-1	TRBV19	TGTGCCAGTAGTAAGTCTAGTGTAGGCAATGAGCAGTTCTTC	CASSKSSVGNEQFF
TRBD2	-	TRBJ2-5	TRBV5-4	TGTGCCAGCAGCTTGGCCCGGGAGGGGTGGTACTTC	CASSLAREGWYF
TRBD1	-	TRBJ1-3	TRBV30	TGTGCCTGGAGAGGGACAGGGGGGGACACCATATATTTT	CAWRGTGGDTIYF
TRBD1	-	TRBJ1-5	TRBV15	TGTGCCACCAGCGCAGACAGGGAAAATCAGCCCCAGCATTTT	CATSADRENQPQHF
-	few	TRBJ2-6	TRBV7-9	TGTGCCAGCAGCCCCTCGATAACCTTAACGTTGGGGGCCAACGTCCTGACTTTC	CASSPSITLTLGANVLTF
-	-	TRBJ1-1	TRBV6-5	TGTGCCAGCAGTTATGGGACCCAGGGACAAGCTTTCTTT	CASSYGTQGQAFF
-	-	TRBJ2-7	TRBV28	TGTGCCGTGAGGGGCAGGAGAAACTACGAGCAGTACTTC	CAVRGRRNYEQYF
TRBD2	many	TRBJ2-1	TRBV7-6	TGTGCCAGCAGCTCGAGACTAGCGGGAATGGACAATGAGCAGTTCTTC	CASSSRLAGMDNEQFF
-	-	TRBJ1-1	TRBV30	TGTGCCTGGAGGGCCGGCAGCGGGAACACTGAAGCTTTCTTT	CAWRAGSGNTEAFF
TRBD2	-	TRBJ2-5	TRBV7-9	TGTGCCAGCAGAACTAGCGGACCAGAAGAGACCCAGTACTTC	CASRTSGPEETQYF
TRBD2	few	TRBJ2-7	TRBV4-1	TGCGCCAGCAGCCGGACTAGCGGAAACCCAATTGAGCAGTACTTC	CASSRTSGNPIEQYF
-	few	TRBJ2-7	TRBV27	TGTGCCAGCAGTCCACAGACAGGATACGAGCAGTACTTC	CASSPQTGYEQYF
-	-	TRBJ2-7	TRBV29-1	TGCAGCGTTTTCGACCGGGACTCAGGCTACGAGCAGTACTTC	CSVFDRDSGYEQYF
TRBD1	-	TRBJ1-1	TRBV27	TGTGCCAGCAGTTTAAGGGTCGAGGGGGCAATAACTGAAGCTTTCTTT	CASSLRVEGAITEAFF
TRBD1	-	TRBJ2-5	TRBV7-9	TGTGCCAGCAGCGCTCGACAGGGGCAAGTTCCCCAGTACTTC	CASSARQGQVPQYF
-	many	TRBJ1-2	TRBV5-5	TGTGCCAGCAGCTTCTTACAGGGAAGGGACTATGGCTACACCTTC	CASSFLQGRDYGYTF
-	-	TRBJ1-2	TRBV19	TGTGCCAGTACCGGACCCAATGGCTACACCTTC	CASTGPNGYTF
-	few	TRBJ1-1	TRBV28	TGTGCCAGCAGCCCGGCCGGTGGGACTTTCTTT	CASSPAGGTFF
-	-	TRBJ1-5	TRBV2	TGTGCCAGCAGGGACCCGGGACAAAGCAATCAGCCCCAGCATTTT	CASRDPGQSNQPQHF
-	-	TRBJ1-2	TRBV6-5	TGTGCCAGCAGTTACCGCGGAGACGGCTACACCTTC	CASSYRGDGYTF
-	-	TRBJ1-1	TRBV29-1	TGCAGCGTTTTAGGGGCGAACACTGAAGCTTTCTTT	CSVLGANTEAFF
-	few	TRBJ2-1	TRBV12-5	TGTGCTAGTGGTTTGGGCAACTACAATGAGCAGTTCTTC	CASGLGNYNEQFF
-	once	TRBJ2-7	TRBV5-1	TGCGCCAGCAGCGGGGACGTCTCCTACGAGCAGTACTTC	CASSGDVSYEQYF